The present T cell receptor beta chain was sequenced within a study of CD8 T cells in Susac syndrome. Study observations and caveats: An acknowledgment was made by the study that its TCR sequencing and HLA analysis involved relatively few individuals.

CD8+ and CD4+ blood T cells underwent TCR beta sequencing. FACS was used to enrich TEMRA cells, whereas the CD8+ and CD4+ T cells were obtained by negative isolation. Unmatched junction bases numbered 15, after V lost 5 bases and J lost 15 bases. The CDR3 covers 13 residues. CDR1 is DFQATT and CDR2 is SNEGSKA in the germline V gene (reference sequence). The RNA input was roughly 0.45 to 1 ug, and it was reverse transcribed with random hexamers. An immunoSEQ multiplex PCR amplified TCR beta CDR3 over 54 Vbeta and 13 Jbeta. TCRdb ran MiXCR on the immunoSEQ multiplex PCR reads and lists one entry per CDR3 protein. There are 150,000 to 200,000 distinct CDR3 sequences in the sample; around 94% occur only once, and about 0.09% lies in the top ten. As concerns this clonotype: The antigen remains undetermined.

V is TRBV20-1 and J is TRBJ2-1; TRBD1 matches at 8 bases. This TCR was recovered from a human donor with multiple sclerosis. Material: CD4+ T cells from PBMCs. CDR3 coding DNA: TGCAGTGCTTCCGGGACAGGTAGTGGTTGGTGGTTCTTC. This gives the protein CSASGTGSGWWFF.